These 4 T cell receptor beta chains came from one sample sequenced in a study of Tregs in tolerant kidney transplant recipients. Profiling relied on immunoSEQ multiplex PCR, and the TCRdb table lists in-frame clones only, not all of them. Here the sample spans about 110,000 clones, nearly 90% being singletons. The sequenced sample was CD4+ T cells from blood, obtained before the transplant. Receptor source: a human donor who received a combined kidney and bone marrow transplant.

The rearrangement links TRBV15 to TRBJ2-1; TRBD2 agrees at 7 bases. This CDR3 region has 17 residues. V lost 7 bases to trimming and J lost 0 bases; unmatched junction nucleotides: 12. CDR1 LNHNV and CDR2 YYDKDF come from the germline V gene (reference sequence). The CDR3 here is CATMVGGPVSSYNEQFF. As DNA, the CDR3 is TGTGCCACCATGGTGGGAGGGCCGGTAAGCTCCTACAATGAGCAGTTCTTC.

The CDR3 nucleotides are TGTGCCAGCAGTTGGGGGGGGGAGGACAATCAGCCCCAGCATTTT. It is translated as CASSWGGEDNQPQHF. The chain couples TRBV5-4 to TRBJ1-5; D is perhaps TRBD1 (5 bases). V gave up 5 bases and J gave up 3 bases, with 15 bases separating them. Germline values: CDR1 SGHNT, CDR2 YYREEE (reference sequence). The CDR3 consists of 15 residues.

The rearrangement joins TRBV6-5 to TRBJ2-7, with D perhaps TRBD2 (6 bases). Trimming shortened V by 4 bases and J by 6 bases, and 16 bases separated the two germline ends. This CDR3 region has 14 residues. The germline V gene has CDR1 MNHEY and CDR2 SVGAGI. Written as DNA, the CDR3 is TGTGCCAGCAGTTCTCCGGGACTCTCAACCGAGCAGTACTTC. Translated, it gives CASSSPGLSTEQYF.

V gene TRBV5-1 combines with J gene TRBJ2-5; no firm D call. The tail of the sequence fits TRBJ2-7 better, so the J call may be wrong. Germline V lookup: CDR1 SGHRS, CDR2 YFSETQ. This CDR3 has 12 amino acids. The CDR3 bases are TGCGCCAGCAGCAAAGTACCCTACGAGCAGTACTTC. It yields the protein CASSKVPYEQYF.